The entry that follows covers one T cell receptor (beta chain) sequence. The CDR3 spans 16 residues. Germline V lookup: CDR1 LNHDA, CDR2 SQIVND (reference sequence). Trimming removed 3 bases from V and 2 bases from J, with 11 bases in between. The data were obtained in a study of blood T cell repertoires in COVID-19. In the study overall: The origin of the acute and convalescent COVID-19 samples was the United States, Italy and Spain. Nucleic acid was either cDNA or gDNA, and it came from T cells, B-cell-depleted T cells, or PBMCs.

Enrolled during active infection, Seattle patients were then followed longitudinally. Per the authors' pipeline: Counts of nucleated cells, estimated from reference gene primer amplification, were obtained. The protocol was immunoSEQ multiplex PCR, while the TCRdb copy is restricted to in-frame clones and leaves out a portion. From that table come the V and J calls and clone size; the DNA was used to work out D and trimming. Among 250,000 to 300,000 clones, around nine tenths were seen once, and the ten largest hold roughly 11%. This TCR derives from a young woman with COVID-19, enrolled during active disease. The specimen was peripheral blood. The chain recombines TRBV19 with TRBJ1-6; TRBD1 is a possible D gene (6 bases). Here the CDR3 reads CASSITGITYNSPLHF. The CDR3 nucleotides read TGTGCCAGTAGTATCACAGGGATCACCTATAATTCACCCCTCCACTTT.